These T cell receptor beta chains were read from a single sample in a study of blood T cells in healthy people across ages. Via MiXCR, TCRdb re-called the 5' RACE reads, giving one row per CDR3 protein. The sample lists about 650,000 distinct CDR3 sequences, 40% to 65% occurring once. The source material was blood. The receptors shown here come from a woman older than 75 in good health. The CDR3 runs from the conserved cysteine through the conserved F or W. A D gene is named only where the DNA matches it firmly. Clone size is stated in some rows and not others, as once, few, many or a class when expanded.

-,TRBD1,TRBJ1-1,TRBV6-5,CASSSYLGTGSGTEAFF,TGTGCCAGCAGTTCCTATTTGGGGACAGGGTCGGGCACTGAAGCTTTCTTT
-,-,TRBJ2-7,TRBV20-1,CSAATGPGYEQYF,TGCAGTGCCGCAACCGGACCTGGATACGAGCAGTACTTC
-,-,TRBJ2-3,TRBV21-1,CASNPDRSSTDTQYF,TGTGCCAGCAACCCGGACAGATCTAGCACAGATACGCAGTATTTT
many,TRBD1,TRBJ2-7,TRBV27,CASSADRAEQYF,TGTGCCAGCAGCGCAGACAGGGCCGAGCAGTACTTC
-,-,TRBJ2-1,TRBV4-3,CASSQELGGRLNEQFF,TGCGCCAGCAGCCAAGAATTGGGGGGGCGGCTGAATGAGCAGTTCTTC
-,TRBD1,TRBJ1-2,TRBV20-1,CSARSPDRERSYGYTF,TGCAGTGCTAGATCCCCGGACAGGGAACGGAGCTATGGCTACACCTTC
many,TRBD1,TRBJ1-6,TRBV29-1,CSVLTGEGSPLHF,TGCAGCGTTCTGACAGGGGAAGGCTCACCCCTCCACTTT
many,TRBD2,TRBJ2-1,TRBV4-1,CASSQAWRGDYNEQFF,TGCGCCAGCAGCCAGGCCTGGCGGGGGGACTACAATGAGCAGTTCTTC
-,-,TRBJ2-3,TRBV10-3,CAISAVGSNTDTQYF,TGTGCCATCAGTGCAGTGGGATCTAACACAGATACGCAGTATTTT
-,-,TRBJ1-4,TRBV11-2,CASTSRDGSEKLFF,TGTGCCAGCACAAGCCGGGACGGTAGTGAAAAACTGTTTTTT